A selection of T cell receptor beta chains follows, all from one sample in a study of cytotoxic CD8 clonotypes in ibrutinib-treated CLL. Produced via immunoSEQ multiplex PCR; TCRdb's table is partial and in-frame only. The data contain about 68,000 clones, about 63% of them singletons. The input for sequencing was PBMCs, taken after 12 months of ibrutinib treatment. The receptors shown here come from a human donor with chronic lymphocytic leukemia. The CDR3 runs from the conserved cysteine through the conserved F or W. Each record gives: CDR3 DNA, CDR3 protein, V gene, clone size, J gene, D gene. D genes are given only for firm matches. Clone size, where shown, is once, few, many, or a class for clones that have expanded.

CDR3nt: TGTGCCAGCAGCGTTGGGATTGAACTTCCCCCTTATTACAATGAGCAGTTCTTC; CDR3aa: CASSVGIELPPYYNEQFF; v_gene: TRBV9; abundance: once; j_gene: TRBJ2-1; d_gene: .
CDR3nt: TGTGCCACCAAAGGGGGAGGAGAAAAACTGTTTTTT; CDR3aa: CATKGGGEKLFF; v_gene: TRBV2; abundance: .; j_gene: TRBJ1-4; d_gene: .
CDR3nt: TGTGCCACCAGCAGAGATCGACTGTCCGGGGTCCAGTACTTC; CDR3aa: CATSRDRLSGVQYF; v_gene: TRBV15; abundance: .; j_gene: TRBJ2-5; d_gene: .
CDR3nt: TGCGCCAGCTGTCTGGATCGAGTCAACACTGAAGCTTTCTTT; CDR3aa: CASCLDRVNTEAFF; v_gene: TRBV4-1; abundance: few; j_gene: TRBJ1-1; d_gene: .
CDR3nt: TGTGCCACCAGCCGGGTGTCGACAGGAAACTATGGCTACACCTTC; CDR3aa: CATSRVSTGNYGYTF; v_gene: TRBV15; abundance: .; j_gene: TRBJ1-2; d_gene: .
CDR3nt: TGTGCCAGCAGCTTAGCGGGACTAGCGGGGGGCAATGAGCAGTTCTTC; CDR3aa: CASSLAGLAGGNEQFF; v_gene: TRBV7-2; abundance: .; j_gene: TRBJ2-1; d_gene: TRBD2
CDR3nt: TGCGCCAGCAGCCTCAAGTTGGCGACAGGACATACTGAAGCTTTCTTT; CDR3aa: CASSLKLATGHTEAFF; v_gene: TRBV4-1; abundance: .; j_gene: TRBJ1-1; d_gene: .
CDR3nt: TGCGCCAGCAGCTTGGATGGGAACCGAGCTAACTATGGCTACACCTTC; CDR3aa: CASSLDGNRANYGYTF; v_gene: TRBV5-1; abundance: .; j_gene: TRBJ1-2; d_gene: .
CDR3nt: TGCGCCAGCACTAGACAGGGGGACACCATATATTTT; CDR3aa: CASTRQGDTIYF; v_gene: TRBV10-2; abundance: once; j_gene: TRBJ1-3; d_gene: TRBD1
CDR3nt: TGTGCCAGCAGCAGAAGGAGATACAATGAGCAGTTCTTC; CDR3aa: CASSRRRYNEQFF; v_gene: TRBV11-2; abundance: .; j_gene: TRBJ2-1; d_gene: .
CDR3nt: TGTGCCAGCAGCTCCCTTAGACAGGGCTCGGCGCCCCTCCACTTT; CDR3aa: CASSSLRQGSAPLHF; v_gene: TRBV5-6; abundance: .; j_gene: TRBJ1-6; d_gene: TRBD1
CDR3nt: TGCGCCAGCAGCCCCGGGACAGGGGGAGAGACCCAGTACTTC; CDR3aa: CASSPGTGGETQYF; v_gene: TRBV5-1; abundance: .; j_gene: TRBJ2-5; d_gene: TRBD1
CDR3nt: TGTGCCAGCAGCTTGTGGGACTACTACACAGATACGCAGTATTTT; CDR3aa: CASSLWDYYTDTQYF; v_gene: TRBV5-4; abundance: .; j_gene: TRBJ2-3; d_gene: TRBD2
CDR3nt: TGTGCCTCGGGATCATGGGGGGACTATGGCTACACCTTC; CDR3aa: CASGSWGDYGYTF; v_gene: TRBV7-9; abundance: .; j_gene: TRBJ1-2; d_gene: .
CDR3nt: TGCGCCAGCAGCTTACGGGACAGGGGGCAAGAGACCCAGTACTTC; CDR3aa: CASSLRDRGQETQYF; v_gene: TRBV5-1; abundance: .; j_gene: TRBJ2-5; d_gene: TRBD1
CDR3nt: TGTGCCAGCAGTGAAGACCTACGGGGTTACGTGAAAGCCACCTACGAGCAGTACTTC; CDR3aa: CASSEDLRGYVKATYEQYF; v_gene: TRBV6-1; abundance: once; j_gene: TRBJ2-7; d_gene: .
CDR3nt: TGCGCCAGCAGCTCCTCGGGTTTAGGTAATGAAAAACTGTTTTTT; CDR3aa: CASSSSGLGNEKLFF; v_gene: TRBV5-1; abundance: few; j_gene: TRBJ1-4; d_gene: .
CDR3nt: TGTGCCAGCAGCTTGGAGCTAGCGGGGGGGCGCAATGAGCAGTTCTTC; CDR3aa: CASSLELAGGRNEQFF; v_gene: TRBV5-4; abundance: .; j_gene: TRBJ2-1; d_gene: TRBD2
CDR3nt: TGTGCCAGCAGCTTCCGACAGGGGAACACCGGGGAGCTGTTTTTT; CDR3aa: CASSFRQGNTGELFF; v_gene: TRBV7-2; abundance: few; j_gene: TRBJ2-2; d_gene: TRBD1
CDR3nt: TGCGCCAGCAGCTGGAGACTAGCGGGGGACCAAGAGACCCAGCACTTC; CDR3aa: CASSWRLAGDQETQHF; v_gene: TRBV5-1; abundance: .; j_gene: TRBJ2-5; d_gene: TRBD2
CDR3nt: TGTGCCAGCAGCTTAGCTCAGGGGGCTTTGGAGACCCAGTACTTC; CDR3aa: CASSLAQGALETQYF; v_gene: TRBV7-2; abundance: .; j_gene: TRBJ2-5; d_gene: TRBD1
CDR3nt: TGTGCCAGCAGCGTGGACACTGAAGCTTTCTTT; CDR3aa: CASSVDTEAFF; v_gene: TRBV7-8; abundance: .; j_gene: TRBJ1-1; d_gene: .
CDR3nt: TGTGCCAGCTCTGGGCGCAGCTTAGGGTGGCGGGGGGGCGACGAGCAGTACTTC; CDR3aa: CASSGRSLGWRGGDEQYF; v_gene: TRBV7-2; abundance: once; j_gene: TRBJ2-7; d_gene: TRBD2
CDR3nt: TGTGCCAGCCCAACCGGGGGGGAGGGCTACACCTTC; CDR3aa: CASPTGGEGYTF; v_gene: TRBV27; abundance: .; j_gene: TRBJ1-2; d_gene: .
CDR3nt: TGCGCCAGCAGCAGCATGGGGGGGCAGAGCACTGAAGCTTTCTTT; CDR3aa: CASSSMGGQSTEAFF; v_gene: TRBV5-1; abundance: .; j_gene: TRBJ1-1; d_gene: .
CDR3nt: TGTGCCATCACCGGGGACAGCAGTGGCTACACCTTC; CDR3aa: CAITGDSSGYTF; v_gene: TRBV10-3; abundance: .; j_gene: TRBJ1-2; d_gene: TRBD1
CDR3nt: TGCGCCAGCAGCCCCGGGACCAATTGGGACAATGAGCAGTTCTTC; CDR3aa: CASSPGTNWDNEQFF; v_gene: TRBV5-1; abundance: .; j_gene: TRBJ2-1; d_gene: .
CDR3nt: TGTGCCAGAGAACACAGGGTGGAGACCCAGTACTTC; CDR3aa: CAREHRVETQYF; v_gene: TRBV28; abundance: .; j_gene: TRBJ2-5; d_gene: .
CDR3nt: TGTGCCAGTCGGGACAGGGGTTACTATAATTCACCCCTCCACTTT; CDR3aa: CASRDRGYYNSPLHF; v_gene: TRBV19; abundance: .; j_gene: TRBJ1-6; d_gene: TRBD1
CDR3nt: TGTGCCATCAGGGATAACGAGGGCACTGAAGCTTTCTTT; CDR3aa: CAIRDNEGTEAFF; v_gene: TRBV10-3; abundance: .; j_gene: TRBJ1-1; d_gene: .
CDR3nt: TGTGCCTGGACCAACCCCTCGTGGATGCAGGGAGATTCACCCCTCCACTTT; CDR3aa: CAWTNPSWMQGDSPLHF; v_gene: TRBV30; abundance: .; j_gene: TRBJ1-6; d_gene: .
CDR3nt: TGTGCCAGCTCACCAGAACCAGGGAGGATCGTAGATACGCAGTATTTT; CDR3aa: CASSPEPGRIVDTQYF; v_gene: TRBV18; abundance: .; j_gene: TRBJ2-3; d_gene: .
CDR3nt: TGTGCCAGCAGCTTAGAGGCCGACTACGAGCAGTACTTC; CDR3aa: CASSLEADYEQYF; v_gene: TRBV11-3; abundance: .; j_gene: TRBJ2-7; d_gene: .
CDR3nt: TGCGCCAGCAGCTCAGCCCCGATACGGGGGCAGGGAAACACCATATATTTT; CDR3aa: CASSSAPIRGQGNTIYF; v_gene: TRBV4-3; abundance: once; j_gene: TRBJ1-3; d_gene: .
CDR3nt: TGTGCCAGCAGCTCCAACCCCCGATTTACCGGGGAGCTGTTTTTT; CDR3aa: CASSSNPRFTGELFF; v_gene: TRBV9; abundance: .; j_gene: TRBJ2-2; d_gene: .
CDR3nt: TGTGCCAGCAGCCCTGGGGCTAGCGGGGGGGCAATGGATACGCAGTATTTT; CDR3aa: CASSPGASGGAMDTQYF; v_gene: TRBV4-2; abundance: .; j_gene: TRBJ2-3; d_gene: TRBD2
CDR3nt: TGTGCCAGCGGAACAGGGAACACTGAAGCTTTCTTT; CDR3aa: CASGTGNTEAFF; v_gene: TRBV11-3; abundance: .; j_gene: TRBJ1-1; d_gene: .
CDR3nt: TGTGCCAGCAGTCCCCTGGGTGTTAGCGGGGGCCAAGAGACCCAGTACTTC; CDR3aa: CASSPLGVSGGQETQYF; v_gene: TRBV28; abundance: few; j_gene: TRBJ2-5; d_gene: TRBD2
CDR3nt: TGTGCCAGCAGCCCCGGACAGGGAGACTATGGCTACACCTTC; CDR3aa: CASSPGQGDYGYTF; v_gene: TRBV7-2; abundance: many; j_gene: TRBJ1-2; d_gene: TRBD1
CDR3nt: TGTGCCAGCAGCACGTCACCAAATAATTCACCCCTCCACTTT; CDR3aa: CASSTSPNNSPLHF; v_gene: TRBV11-2; abundance: .; j_gene: TRBJ1-6; d_gene: .
CDR3nt: TGCGCCAGCAGCAAAGACGGGTTCTACCAAGAGACCCAGTACTTC; CDR3aa: CASSKDGFYQETQYF; v_gene: TRBV4-1; abundance: .; j_gene: TRBJ2-5; d_gene: .
CDR3nt: TGTGCCAGTAGTCTTCCTCCAAACTATGGCTACACCTTC; CDR3aa: CASSLPPNYGYTF; v_gene: TRBV19; abundance: few; j_gene: TRBJ1-2; d_gene: .
CDR3nt: TGCAGCGTTGCCTTACCGGGACAGGGGACCTACGAGCAGTACTTC; CDR3aa: CSVALPGQGTYEQYF; v_gene: TRBV29-1; abundance: .; j_gene: TRBJ2-7; d_gene: TRBD1
CDR3nt: TGTGCCAGCAGTGGTCTGGGGGGCAGCTACAATGAGCAGTTCTTC; CDR3aa: CASSGLGGSYNEQFF; v_gene: TRBV2; abundance: .; j_gene: TRBJ2-1; d_gene: .
CDR3nt: TGTGCCAGCAGCTTAGTGGGGTCACCCCTCCACTTT; CDR3aa: CASSLVGSPLHF; v_gene: TRBV7-9; abundance: .; j_gene: TRBJ1-6; d_gene: .
CDR3nt: TGTGCCATCAGTGACAGGGTGAGGGAGACCCAGTACTTC; CDR3aa: CAISDRVRETQYF; v_gene: TRBV10-3; abundance: .; j_gene: TRBJ2-5; d_gene: .